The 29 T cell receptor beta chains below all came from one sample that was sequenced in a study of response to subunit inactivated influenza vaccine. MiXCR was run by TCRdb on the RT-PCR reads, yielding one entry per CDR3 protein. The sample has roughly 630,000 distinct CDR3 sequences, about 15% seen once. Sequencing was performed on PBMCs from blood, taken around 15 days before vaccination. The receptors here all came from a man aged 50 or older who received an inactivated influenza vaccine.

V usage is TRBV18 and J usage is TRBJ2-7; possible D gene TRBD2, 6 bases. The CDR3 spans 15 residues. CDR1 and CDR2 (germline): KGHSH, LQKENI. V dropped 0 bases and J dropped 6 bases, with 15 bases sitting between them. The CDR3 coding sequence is TGTGCCAGCTCACCACCGACTAGGACCCTAGGCGAGCAGTACTTC. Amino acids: CASSPPTRTLGEQYF.

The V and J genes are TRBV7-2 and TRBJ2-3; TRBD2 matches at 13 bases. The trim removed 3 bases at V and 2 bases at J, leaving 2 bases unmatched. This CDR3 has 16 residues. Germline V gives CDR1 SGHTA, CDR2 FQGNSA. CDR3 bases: TGTGCCAGCAGCTTGACTAGCGGGGGGACCACAGATACGCAGTATTTT. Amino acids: CASSLTSGGTTDTQYF.

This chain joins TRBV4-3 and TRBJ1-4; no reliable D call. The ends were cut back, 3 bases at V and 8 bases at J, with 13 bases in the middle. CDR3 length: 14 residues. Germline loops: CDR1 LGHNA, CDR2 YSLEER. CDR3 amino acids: CASSQDGRIEKLFF. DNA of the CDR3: TGCGCCAGCAGCCAGGATGGACGGATCGAAAAACTGTTTTTT.

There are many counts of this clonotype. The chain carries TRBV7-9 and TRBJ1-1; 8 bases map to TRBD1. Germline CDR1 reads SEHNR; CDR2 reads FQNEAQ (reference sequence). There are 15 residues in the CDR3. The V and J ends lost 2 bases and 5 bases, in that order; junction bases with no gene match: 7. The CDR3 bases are TGTGCCAGCAGCTTAAGTCCAGGGGGCGGGACTGAAGCTTTCTTT. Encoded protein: CASSLSPGGGTEAFF.

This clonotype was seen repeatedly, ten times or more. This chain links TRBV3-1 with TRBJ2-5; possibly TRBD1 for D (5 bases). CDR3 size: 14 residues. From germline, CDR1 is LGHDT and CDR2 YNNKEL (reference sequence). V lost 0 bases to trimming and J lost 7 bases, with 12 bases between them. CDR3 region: CASSQDTGPTTQYF. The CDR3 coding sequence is TGTGCCAGCAGCCAAGATACAGGACCCACGACCCAGTACTTC.

The CDR3 nucleotides are TGTGCCACCAGTGGAGGACTAGCGGTCACAGATACGCAGTATTTT. This codes for CATSGGLAVTDTQYF. The V and J genes are TRBV24-1 and TRBJ2-3; TRBD2 agrees at 10 bases. With V trimmed by 5 bases and J by 2 bases, 3 bases remained unmatched. Looked up from germline, CDR1 is KGHDR and CDR2 is SFDVKD. CDR3 length equals 15 residues.

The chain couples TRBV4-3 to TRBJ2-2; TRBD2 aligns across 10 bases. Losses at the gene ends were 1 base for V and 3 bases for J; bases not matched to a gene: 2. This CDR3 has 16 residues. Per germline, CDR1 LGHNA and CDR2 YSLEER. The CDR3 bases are TGCGCCAGCAGCCAAGGAGCGGGAGGGGACACCGGGGAGCTGTTTTTT. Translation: CASSQGAGGDTGELFF.

The CDR3 protein is CASSFGDRGLEQYF. CDR3 nucleotide sequence: TGTGCCAGCAGTTTTGGGGACAGGGGGCTCGAGCAGTACTTC. The chain links TRBV12-3 or TRBV12-4 to TRBJ2-7; 12 bases are a match to TRBD1. The CDR3 consists of 14 residues. The trim removed 3 bases at V and 6 bases at J, leaving 3 bases unmatched.

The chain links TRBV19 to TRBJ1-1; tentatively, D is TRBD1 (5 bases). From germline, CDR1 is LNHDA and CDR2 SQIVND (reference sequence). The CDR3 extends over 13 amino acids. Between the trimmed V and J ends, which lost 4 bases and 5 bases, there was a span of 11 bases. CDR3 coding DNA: TGTGCCAGTAGTAGCAAGGGGAGAACTGAAGCTTTCTTT. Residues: CASSSKGRTEAFF.

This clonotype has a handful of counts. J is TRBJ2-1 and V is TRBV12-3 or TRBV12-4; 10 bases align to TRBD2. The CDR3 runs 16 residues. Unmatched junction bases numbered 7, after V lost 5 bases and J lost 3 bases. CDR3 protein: CASSAGLAGVYNEQFF. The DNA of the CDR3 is TGTGCCAGCAGTGCAGGTCTAGCGGGGGTCTACAATGAGCAGTTCTTC.

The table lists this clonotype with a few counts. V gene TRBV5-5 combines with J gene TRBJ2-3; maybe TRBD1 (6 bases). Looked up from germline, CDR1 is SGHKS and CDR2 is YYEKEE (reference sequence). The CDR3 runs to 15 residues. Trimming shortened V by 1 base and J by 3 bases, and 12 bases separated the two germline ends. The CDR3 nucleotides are TGTGCCAGCAGCTTGTGGGGCAGGGGTACAGATACGCAGTATTTT. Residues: CASSLWGRGTDTQYF.

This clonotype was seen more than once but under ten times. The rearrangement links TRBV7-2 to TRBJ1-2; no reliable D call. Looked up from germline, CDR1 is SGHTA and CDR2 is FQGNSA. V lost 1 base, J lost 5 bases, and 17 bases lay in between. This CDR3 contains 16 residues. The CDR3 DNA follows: TGTGCCAGCAGCTTAGAATCGTCAGCACGAGGGTATGGCTACACCTTC. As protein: CASSLESSARGYGYTF.

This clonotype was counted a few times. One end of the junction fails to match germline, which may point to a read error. The CDR3: CASSLVVGGETQYF. Here the CDR3 DNA reads TGTGCTAGCAGCTTAGTTGTCGGGGGAGAGACCCAGTACTTC. The chain is built from TRBV7-7 and TRBJ2-5, with D tentatively TRBD2 (6 bases). This CDR3 has 14 residues. Per the germline V gene, CDR1 is SSHAT and CDR2 is FNYEAQ (reference sequence).

As DNA, the CDR3 is TGCAGCGCGGGGGGCAACACAGATACGCAGTATTTT. This gives the protein CSAGGNTDTQYF. This chain uses TRBV29-1 with TRBJ2-3; D possibly corresponds to TRBD2 (7 bases). The CDR3 is 12 residues long. The germline V gene has CDR1 SQVTM and CDR2 ANQGSEA. V gave up 7 bases and J gave up 2 bases, with 10 bases separating them.

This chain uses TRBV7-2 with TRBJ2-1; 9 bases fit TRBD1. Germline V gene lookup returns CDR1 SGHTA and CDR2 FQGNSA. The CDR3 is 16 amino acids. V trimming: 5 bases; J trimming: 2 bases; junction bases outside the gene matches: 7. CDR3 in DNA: TGTGCCAGCAGCACCCCGGGACAGGGCCCCTACAATGAGCAGTTCTTC. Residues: CASSTPGQGPYNEQFF. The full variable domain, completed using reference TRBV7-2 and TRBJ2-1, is GAGVSQSPSNKVTEKGKDVELRCDPISGHTALYWYRQSLGQGLEFLIYFQGNSAPDKSGLPSDRFSAERTGGSVSTLTIQRTQQEDSAVYLCASSTPGQGPYNEQFFGPGTRLTVL.

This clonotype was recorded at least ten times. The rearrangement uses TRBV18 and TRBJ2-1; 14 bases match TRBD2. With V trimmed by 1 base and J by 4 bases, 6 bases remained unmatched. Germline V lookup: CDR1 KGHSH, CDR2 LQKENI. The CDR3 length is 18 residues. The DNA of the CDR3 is TGTGCCAGCTCACCACGCGGGACTAGCGGGAGTAGTTACAATGAGCAGTTCTTC. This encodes CASSPRGTSGSSYNEQFF.

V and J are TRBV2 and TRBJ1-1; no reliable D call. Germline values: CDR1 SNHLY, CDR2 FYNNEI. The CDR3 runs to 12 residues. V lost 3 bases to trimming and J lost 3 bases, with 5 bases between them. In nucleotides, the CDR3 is TGTGCCAGCAGTGACGGTTACACTGAAGCTTTCTTT. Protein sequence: CASSDGYTEAFF.

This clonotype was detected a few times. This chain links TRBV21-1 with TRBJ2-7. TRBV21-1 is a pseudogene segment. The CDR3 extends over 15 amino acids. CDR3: CASSSGPPFLWEQYF. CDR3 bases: TGTGCCAGCAGCAGCGGACCACCCTTCTTGTGGGAGCAGTACTTC.

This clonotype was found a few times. The CDR3 protein is CASSQDPGRGAYEQYF. CDR3 sequence (DNA): TGCGCCAGCAGCCAAGATCCGGGGCGGGGAGCCTACGAGCAGTACTTC. The rearrangement links TRBV4-1 to TRBJ2-7, with D possibly matching TRBD2 (6 bases). CDR3 size: 16 residues. The ends were cut back, 0 bases at V and 2 bases at J, with 14 bases in the middle. Germline assignment: CDR1 MGHRA and CDR2 YSYEKL.

CDR3 sequence reads: CASRGGGGLAVEEQYF. In DNA form, the CDR3 reads TGTGCCAGCCGCGGCGGTGGTGGGCTGGCGGTGGAGGAGCAGTACTTC. The chain combines TRBV28 with TRBJ2-7; the D is unclear. Trimming pared 8 bases from V and 7 bases from J, leaving 27 bases between. CDR3 length equals 16 residues. Germline-derived CDR1 and CDR2 are MDHEN and SYDVKM.

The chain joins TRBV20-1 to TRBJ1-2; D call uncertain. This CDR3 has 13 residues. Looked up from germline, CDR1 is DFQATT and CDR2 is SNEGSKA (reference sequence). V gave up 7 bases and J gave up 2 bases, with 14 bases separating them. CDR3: CSVLFMGNYGYTF. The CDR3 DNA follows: TGCAGTGTATTATTTATGGGGAACTATGGCTACACCTTC.

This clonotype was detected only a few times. In DNA, the CDR3 is TGCGCCAGCAGCCAAGAAAGGGGAATAGATACGCAGTATTTT. Amino acid sequence: CASSQERGIDTQYF. The chain uses TRBV4-3 and TRBJ2-3; tentative D call: TRBD1 (5 bases). Trimming cost V 0 bases and J 5 bases, with 9 bases left between them. Germline V gene data show CDR1 as LGHNA and CDR2 as YSLEER. This CDR3 contains 14 residues.

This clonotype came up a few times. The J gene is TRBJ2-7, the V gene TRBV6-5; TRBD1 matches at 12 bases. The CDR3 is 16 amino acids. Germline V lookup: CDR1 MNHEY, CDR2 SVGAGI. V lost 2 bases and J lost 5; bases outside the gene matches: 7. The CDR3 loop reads CASSYRAGTGGDEQYF. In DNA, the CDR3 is TGTGCCAGCAGTTACAGAGCCGGGACAGGGGGCGACGAGCAGTACTTC.

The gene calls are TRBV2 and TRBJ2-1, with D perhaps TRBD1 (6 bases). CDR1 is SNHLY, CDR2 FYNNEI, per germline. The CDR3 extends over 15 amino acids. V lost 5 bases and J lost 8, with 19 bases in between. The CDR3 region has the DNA TGTGCCAGCAGTCGGGACATGCCCCTAGGGGATGAGCAGTTCTTC. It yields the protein CASSRDMPLGDEQFF.

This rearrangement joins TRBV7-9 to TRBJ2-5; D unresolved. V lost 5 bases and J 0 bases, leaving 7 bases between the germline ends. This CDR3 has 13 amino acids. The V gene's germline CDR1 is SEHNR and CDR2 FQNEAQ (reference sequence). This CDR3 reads CASSGRNQETQYF. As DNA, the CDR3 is TGTGCCAGCAGCGGTCGGAACCAAGAGACCCAGTACTTC. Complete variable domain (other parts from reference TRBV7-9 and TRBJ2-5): DTGVSQNPRHKITKRGQNVTFRCDPISEHNRLYWYRQTLGQGPEFLTYFQNEAQLEKSRLLSDRFSAERPKGSFSTLEIQRTEQGDSAMYLCASSGRNQETQYFGPGTRLLVL.

The CDR3 protein is CSARAYPGPINSPLHF. The CDR3 DNA reads TGCAGTGCTAGAGCATATCCGGGACCGATAAATTCACCCCTCCACTTT. The rearrangement joins TRBV20-1 to TRBJ1-6, with D maybe TRBD1 (5 bases). Germline assignment: CDR1 DFQATT and CDR2 SNEGSKA (reference sequence). CDR3 length equals 16 residues. Trimming stripped 1 base from V and 7 bases from J, with 17 bases between.

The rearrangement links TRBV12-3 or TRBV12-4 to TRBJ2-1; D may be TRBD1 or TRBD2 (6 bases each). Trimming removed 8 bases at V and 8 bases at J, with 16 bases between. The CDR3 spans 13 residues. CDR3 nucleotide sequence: TGTGCCAGCGTGGTCGGGGGCTTGCATGAGCAGTTCTTC. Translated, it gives CASVVGGLHEQFF.

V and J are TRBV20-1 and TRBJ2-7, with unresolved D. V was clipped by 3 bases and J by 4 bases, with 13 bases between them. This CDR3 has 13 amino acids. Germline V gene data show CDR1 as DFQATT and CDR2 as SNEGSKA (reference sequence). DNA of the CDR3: TGCAGTGCTAGGATCCAGAGGCCTTACGAGCAGTACTTC. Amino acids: CSARIQRPYEQYF.

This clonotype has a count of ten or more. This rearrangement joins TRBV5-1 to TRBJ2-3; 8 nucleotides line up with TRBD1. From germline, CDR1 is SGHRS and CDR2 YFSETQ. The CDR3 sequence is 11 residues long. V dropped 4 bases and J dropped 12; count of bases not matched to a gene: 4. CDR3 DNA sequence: TGCGCCAGCAGCACCGGACAGGGACAGTATTTT. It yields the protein CASSTGQGQYF.